This TCR beta chain was identified during a study of T-cell reconstitution after alpha-beta-depleted transplantation in children. Comment on this clonotype: Antigen specificity is unknown.

Findings and limits, study-wide: Newly made T cells mostly supplied T-cell counts and diversity one year after transplant. Reports say that about two months after transplant, the alpha-beta T cells came out of several hundred graft clones that had expanded. There were some patients whose high TCRbeta diversity at day 60 came from surviving recipient T cells and thymic progenitors.

The TCRbeta library was prepared with unique molecular identifiers. Each CDR3 protein gets one entry after TCRdb re-called the PCR reads with MiXCR. Of some 140,000 distinct CDR3 sequences listed, about a tenth were seen once; the top ten hold around 24%. The sample consisted of PBMCs, mostly from graft donor cells, taken 180 days after TCRalphabeta/CD19-depleted stem cell transplant. This receptor was identified in a girl less than two years old who had a stem cell transplant for combined immunodeficiency, so the T cells may come from the graft donor.

The DNA for the CDR3 is TGTGCCAGCAGCGTCCCCGGGACAGGGCAATTCTACACCTTC. Translated, it gives CASSVPGTGQFYTF. This rearrangement joins TRBV5-4 to TRBJ1-2, with 9 bases aligning to TRBD1. CDR3 length: 14 amino acids. The V gene's germline CDR1 is SGHNT and CDR2 YYREEE (reference sequence). With V trimmed by 4 bases and J by 10 bases, 11 bases remained unmatched. The entire variable domain, with the rest obtained from reference TRBV5-4 and TRBJ1-2, is as follows: ETGVTQSPTHLIKTRGQQVTLRCSSQSGHNTVSWYQQALGQGPQFIFQYYREEENGRGNFPPRFSGLQFPNYSSELNVNALELDDSALYLCASSVPGTGQFYTFGSGTRLTVV.